Listed here are 5 T cell receptor beta chains from one sample, sequenced in a study of CD4+ T cells in melanoma. Some clones are missing from TCRdb's copy, which holds only in-frame ones; the method was immunoSEQ multiplex PCR. The sample holds about 55,000 clones, 55% to 75% seen once. The sequenced material came from tumor tissue. The receptors were sampled from a human donor with melanoma.

This clone was found once. V is TRBV27 and J is TRBJ2-2, with D tentatively TRBD1 or TRBD2 (5 bases each). The CDR3 is 16 amino acids. Germline V gives CDR1 MNHEY, CDR2 SMNVEV (reference sequence). V was cut by 3 bases and J by 3 bases, with 14 bases left in between. The CDR3 spells CASSLYGAMDTGELFF. In nucleotides, the CDR3 is TGTGCCAGCAGTTTGTACGGGGCCATGGACACCGGGGAGCTGTTTTTT.

V and J are TRBV27 and TRBJ1-6, with 8 bases identical to TRBD1. Germline CDR1 MNHEY, CDR2 SMNVEV (reference sequence). With V trimmed by 2 bases and J by 7 bases, 4 bases remained unmatched. The CDR3 has 15 amino acids. The CDR3 DNA reads as TGTGCCAGCAGTTTAGCCCGGACAGGGAATTCACCCCTCCACTTT. It encodes CASSLARTGNSPLHF.

The rearrangement uses TRBV6-5 and TRBJ2-1, with 8 bases lining up with TRBD1. The CDR3 contains 14 residues. In germline, CDR1 is MNHEY, CDR2 SVGAGI. V dropped 6 bases and J dropped 6; count of bases not matched to a gene: 7. The CDR3 DNA sequence: TGTGCCAGCAGCCGACAGGGGTTATCCAATGAGCAGTTCTTC. This codes for CASSRQGLSNEQFF.

The rearrangement joins TRBV30 to TRBJ2-3, with D unresolved. CDR1 and CDR2 (germline): GTSNPN, SVGIG (reference sequence). V lost 0 bases, J lost 1 base, and 8 bases lay in between. The CDR3 contains 14 residues. The CDR3 region is CAWSVGAGTDTQYF. The CDR3 nucleotides are TGTGCCTGGAGTGTCGGAGCCGGCACAGATACGCAGTATTTT. Looking up the rest from reference TRBV30 and TRBJ2-3 gives the full variable domain: SQTIHQWPATLVQPVGSPLSLECTVEGTSNPNLYWYRQAAGRGLQLLFYSVGIGQISSEVPQNLSASRPQDRQFILSSKKLLLSDSGFYLCAWSVGAGTDTQYFGPGTRLTVL.

The J gene is TRBJ2-1, the V gene TRBV7-2; D gene ambiguous. CDR1 SGHTA and CDR2 FQGNSA come from the germline V gene. V gave up 1 base and J gave up 2 bases, with 6 bases separating them. The CDR3 contains 14 residues. The CDR3, as DNA: TGTGCCAGCAGCTTAGGGTCCCCCTACAATGAGCAGTTCTTC. Its protein is CASSLGSPYNEQFF.